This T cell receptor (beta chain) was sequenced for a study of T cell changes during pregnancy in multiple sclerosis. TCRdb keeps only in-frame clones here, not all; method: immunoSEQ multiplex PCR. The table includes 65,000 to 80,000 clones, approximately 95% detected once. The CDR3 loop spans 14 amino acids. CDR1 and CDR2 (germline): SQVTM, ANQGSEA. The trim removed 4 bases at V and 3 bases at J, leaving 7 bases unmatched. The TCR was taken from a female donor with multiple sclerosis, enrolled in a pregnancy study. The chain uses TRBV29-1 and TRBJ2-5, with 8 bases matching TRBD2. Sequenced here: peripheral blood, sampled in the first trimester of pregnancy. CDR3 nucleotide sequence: TGCAGCGTTGTCTCCCGGACTAGCAAAGAGACCCAGTACTTC. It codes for CSVVSRTSKETQYF.